The 29 T cell receptor beta chains below were found in one sample sequenced in a study of blood T cell repertoires in COVID-19. The repertoire was sequenced with immunoSEQ multiplex PCR; TCRdb's copy has only in-frame clones and lacks some. The table lists just under 65,000 clones, approximately 78% of them singletons. The sample was peripheral blood. These receptors originate from a man between 60 and 75 years old with COVID-19, enrolled during active disease.

The chain is built from TRBV9 and TRBJ1-1; TRBD1 is a possible D gene (6 bases). CDR3 length: 14 amino acids. Trimming took 3 bases from V and 3 from J, leaving 12 bases between them. Per germline, CDR1 SGDLS and CDR2 YYNGEE. CDR3 loop: CASSETGQDTEAFF. As DNA, the CDR3 is TGTGCCAGCAGCGAAACAGGGCAGGACACTGAAGCTTTCTTT. The full variable domain, with the rest looked up from reference TRBV9 and TRBJ1-1, is DSGVTQTPKHLITATGQRVTLRCSPRSGDLSVYWYQQSLDQGLQFLIQYYNGEERAKGNILERFSAQQFPDLHSELNLSSLELGDSALYFCASSETGQDTEAFFGQGTRLTVV.

This chain joins TRBV5-1 and TRBJ1-2; D perhaps matches TRBD1 (5 bases). V lost 0 bases, J lost 5 bases, and 14 bases lay in between. The germline CDR1 and CDR2 sequences are SGHRS and YFSETQ. This CDR3 contains 15 residues. The CDR3 loop is CASSLEGRQAYGYTF. For the CDR3, the DNA is TGCGCCAGCAGCTTGGAGGGGAGGCAGGCTTATGGCTACACCTTC. Filled out from reference TRBV5-1 and TRBJ1-2, the complete variable domain reads KAGVTQTPRYLIKTRGQQVTLSCSPISGHRSVSWYQQTPGQGLQFLFEYFSETQRNKGNFPGRFSGRQFSNSRSEMNVSTLELGDSALYLCASSLEGRQAYGYTFGSGTRLTVV.

The V and J genes are TRBV5-1 and TRBJ2-7; TRBD2 might be the D (6 bases). This CDR3 has 13 residues. Looked up from germline, CDR1 is SGHRS and CDR2 is YFSETQ. V was pared by 2 bases and J by 3 bases, with 9 bases between. As DNA, the CDR3 is TGCGCCAGCAGCTTACGGGGGAGCTACGAGCAGTACTTC. Protein: CASSLRGSYEQYF.

This clone occurred once. The chain joins TRBV5-4 to TRBJ1-5; 11 bases align to TRBD1. CDR1 SGHNT and CDR2 YYREEE come from the germline V gene (reference sequence). V was clipped by 2 bases and J by 2 bases; unmatched bases: 12. CDR3 length: 19 residues. CDR3 protein: CASSFSGGQGDIGNQPQHF. The CDR3 DNA reads TGTGCCAGCAGCTTCTCAGGGGGACAGGGGGATATCGGCAATCAGCCCCAGCATTTT.

The V gene is TRBV19, the J gene TRBJ2-1; no clear D. The ends were cut back, 7 bases at V and 4 bases at J, with 8 bases in the middle. CDR3 length: 12 amino acids. In germline, CDR1 is LNHDA, CDR2 SQIVND (reference sequence). CDR3 DNA: TGTGCCAGTACAGCAGGTTACAATGAGCAGTTCTTC. This encodes CASTAGYNEQFF.

V and J are TRBV30 and TRBJ1-1, with D uncertain. Trimming took 4 bases from V and 6 from J, leaving 9 bases between them. Germline V gene data show CDR1 as GTSNPN and CDR2 as SVGIG (reference sequence). This CDR3 has 11 residues. CDR3 bases: TGTGCCTGGAATAGACTCTCTGAAGCTTTCTTT. It yields the protein CAWNRLSEAFF.

The gene calls are TRBV7-9 and TRBJ2-4, with a possible D match to TRBD1 (5 bases). The CDR3 totals 15 residues. Germline CDR1 is SEHNR and CDR2 is FQNEAQ (reference sequence). Deletions cut 3 bases from V and 8 bases from J, with 17 bases between. The CDR3 reads CASSFDRQQVDIQYF. The CDR3, as DNA: TGTGCCAGCAGCTTTGACAGACAACAGGTGGACATTCAGTACTTC. The full variable domain, rest sourced from reference TRBV7-9 and TRBJ2-4, is DTGVSQNPRHKITKRGQNVTFRCDPISEHNRLYWYRQTLGQGPEFLTYFQNEAQLEKSRLLSDRFSAERPKGSFSTLEIQRTEQGDSAMYLCASSFDRQQVDIQYFGAGTRLSVL.

This rearrangement joins TRBV27 to TRBJ1-5; 7 nucleotides match TRBD1. The V segment lost 0 bases and the J segment 9 bases; nucleotides outside the gene matches: 8. The CDR3 runs to 15 residues. Germline lookup yields CDR1 MNHEY and CDR2 SMNVEV (reference sequence). DNA for the CDR3: TGTGCCAGCAGTTTATCTCCGGGACAGCGGTGGCCCCAGCATTTT. Amino acid sequence: CASSLSPGQRWPQHF.

This clone was counted a single time. The CDR3 DNA is TGCGCCAGCAGACAAAGCAGGAACGAAGCCTACGAGCAGTACTTC. Encoded protein: CASRQSRNEAYEQYF. V is TRBV10-2 and J is TRBJ2-7; unclear D gene. Per germline, CDR1 WSHSY and CDR2 SAAADI. The CDR3 is 15 amino acids. Trimming pared 6 bases from V and 2 bases from J, leaving 17 bases between.

The J gene is TRBJ2-3, the V gene TRBV9; 15 positions match TRBD2. This CDR3 contains 21 residues. V was pared by 3 bases and J by 7 bases, with 21 bases of the junction left unmatched. Germline values: CDR1 SGDLS, CDR2 YYNGEE. The DNA for the CDR3 is TGTGCCAGCAGCGACCCGGAGACGTGGGGACGCGGGACTAGCGGGAGGTATACGCAGTATTTT. It codes for CASSDPETWGRGTSGRYTQYF.

The genes are TRBV29-1 and TRBJ2-5, with D hard to call. CDR1 SQVTM and CDR2 ANQGSEA come from the germline V gene. Trimming cost V 7 bases and J 2 bases, with 17 bases left between them. The CDR3 consists of 14 residues. CDR3 amino acids: CSAASPMTQETQYF. The CDR3, as DNA: TGCAGCGCAGCCTCTCCGATGACTCAAGAGACCCAGTACTTC.

The V call is TRBV5-5, the J call TRBJ2-2, with D perhaps matching TRBD1 (7 bases). From germline, CDR1 is SGHKS and CDR2 YYEKEE (reference sequence). CDR3 length: 16 residues. V dropped 4 bases and J dropped 4 bases, with 17 bases sitting between them. Here the CDR3 reads CASSAQEGAGTGELFF. CDR3 coding DNA: TGTGCCAGCAGCGCCCAGGAGGGGGCTGGCACCGGGGAGCTGTTTTTT. The entire variable domain, with the rest obtained from reference TRBV5-5 and TRBJ2-2, is as follows: DAGVTQSPTHLIKTRGQQVTLRCSPISGHKSVSWYQQVLGQGPQFIFQYYEKEERGRGNFPDRFSARQFPNYSSELNVNALLLGDSALYLCASSAQEGAGTGELFFGEGSRLTVL.

This rearrangement joins TRBV6-1 to TRBJ1-2; D unclear. Deletions cut 0 bases from V and 8 bases from J, with 10 bases between. This CDR3 contains 13 residues. Per the germline V gene, CDR1 is MNHNS and CDR2 is SASEGT. The CDR3 region has the DNA TGTGCCAGCAGTGAAGCGCCAGGCCGCGGCTACACCTTC. This sequence encodes CASSEAPGRGYTF.

The J gene is TRBJ1-6, the V gene TRBV6-5; perhaps TRBD1 as D (6 bases). Per germline, CDR1 MNHEY and CDR2 SVGAGI. V dropped 5 bases and J dropped 5 bases, with 10 bases sitting between them. The CDR3 spans 14 residues. CDR3 residues: CASSPDSNNSPLHF. CDR3 nucleotide sequence: TGTGCCAGCAGTCCGGACAGCAATAATTCACCCCTCCACTTT.

V is TRBV5-1 and J is TRBJ2-5, with D hard to call. The CDR3 covers 14 residues. CDR1 and CDR2 (germline): SGHRS, YFSETQ. V was cut by 1 base and J by 1 base, with 8 bases left in between. Here the CDR3 reads CASSLMTSQETQYF. As DNA, the CDR3 is TGCGCCAGCAGCTTGATGACATCCCAAGAGACCCAGTACTTC.

This clone was counted between two and nine times. This chain joins TRBV28 and TRBJ2-7; 7 nucleotides line up with TRBD1. In germline, CDR1 is MDHEN, CDR2 SYDVKM. This CDR3 is built from 14 residues. The V segment lost 5 bases and the J segment 2 bases; nucleotides outside the gene matches: 6. CDR3 loop: CASSAPDRAYEQYF. In DNA, the CDR3 is TGTGCCAGCAGTGCCCCAGACAGGGCCTACGAGCAGTACTTC.

This sequence joins TRBV11-3 and TRBJ2-1; D may be TRBD1 (5 bases). The V end lost 5 bases, the J end lost 7 bases, and 18 bases lay between the germline ends. Germline-derived CDR1 and CDR2 are SGHNT and YENEEA. The CDR3 is 15 residues long. CDR3 DNA sequence: TGTGCCAGCAGCCAAGAAGGTTCAGGGCGGAATGAGCAGTTCTTC. This sequence encodes CASSQEGSGRNEQFF.

The rearrangement uses TRBV5-4 and TRBJ1-1, with D maybe TRBD1 (6 bases). This CDR3 is built from 15 residues. The V end lost 2 bases, the J end lost 2 bases, and 13 bases lay between the germline ends. Germline lookup yields CDR1 SGHNT and CDR2 YYREEE (reference sequence). The CDR3 DNA reads TGTGCCAGCAGCTTAAATAACAGGGCAAACACTGAAGCTTTCTTT. This translates into CASSLNNRANTEAFF.

The chain combines TRBV19 with TRBJ2-4, with 7 bases fitting TRBD2. J gave up 1 base and V 6 bases, and 6 bases lay outside the gene matches. This CDR3 has 15 residues. Germline CDR1 reads LNHDA; CDR2 reads SQIVND (reference sequence). CDR3 amino acids: CASRPAGWAKNIQYF. The CDR3, as DNA: TGTGCCAGTAGACCAGCGGGGTGGGCCAAAAACATTCAGTACTTC.

V and J are TRBV6-5 and TRBJ1-1; no definite D call. The germline gives CDR1 MNHEY, CDR2 SVGAGI. The CDR3 is 14 amino acids. The ends were cut back, 0 bases at V and 11 bases at J, with 16 bases in the middle. The chain's CDR3 is CASSYSEAGFLAFF. CDR3 DNA sequence: TGTGCCAGCAGTTACTCGGAGGCAGGTTTTTTGGCTTTCTTT.

This chain's CDR3 is CAWSGGGEQYF. CDR3 DNA: TGTGCCTGGAGTGGGGGGGGCGAGCAGTACTTC. The chain combines TRBV30 with TRBJ2-7; 7 nucleotides match TRBD2. The germline CDR1 and CDR2 sequences are GTSNPN and SVGIG (reference sequence). The CDR3 loop spans 11 amino acids. Trimming removed 1 base from V and 6 bases from J; junction bases left unmatched: 0.

This chain connects TRBV27 to TRBJ1-1, with TRBD1 as a possible D gene (6 bases). Germline V gene data show CDR1 as MNHEY and CDR2 as SMNVEV (reference sequence). V shed 3 bases and J shed 8 bases, with 10 bases lying between them. The CDR3 is 12 residues long. DNA of the CDR3: TGTGCCAGCAGTTTCGGTCAGGGGGAAGCTTTCTTT. Protein product: CASSFGQGEAFF.

This sequence joins TRBV6-1 and TRBJ2-5; a possible D gene is TRBD2 (5 bases). The germline V and J ends were trimmed by 2 bases and 4 bases, with 23 bases remaining between them. This CDR3 spans 18 amino acids. In germline, CDR1 is MNHNS, CDR2 SASEGT. This CDR3 reads CASSETLGSLSMAETQYF. CDR3 in DNA: TGTGCCAGCAGTGAAACGTTAGGGAGTCTGAGTATGGCAGAGACCCAGTACTTC.

This clone has only a few counts. The rearrangement uses TRBV18 and TRBJ2-7; 8 bases match TRBD2. Per the germline V gene, CDR1 is KGHSH and CDR2 is LQKENI. With V trimmed by 3 bases and J by 3 bases, 4 bases remained unmatched. This CDR3 is 14 amino acids long. The DNA of the CDR3 is TGTGCCAGCTCACCGGGACTAGTAAACTACGAGCAGTACTTC. It translates to CASSPGLVNYEQYF.

The genes are TRBV19 and TRBJ2-5; 9 bases align to TRBD1. The germline gives CDR1 LNHDA, CDR2 SQIVND (reference sequence). J lost 4 bases, V lost 5 bases, and 8 bases had no gene match. CDR3 length: 15 amino acids. The chain's CDR3 is CASSPGQGIRETQYF. The CDR3 DNA sequence: TGTGCCAGTAGTCCGGGACAGGGTATTAGAGAGACCCAGTACTTC.

This clone was counted a single time. V is TRBV6-5 and J is TRBJ1-6; D uncertain. CDR1 and CDR2 (germline): MNHEY, SVGAGI. This CDR3 contains 13 residues. With 8 bases removed from V and 10 bases from J, the gap between germline ends came to 15 bases. CDR3 sequence (DNA): TGTGCCAGCTATTCCGCCGGCGGGTCACCCCTCCACTTT. It translates to CASYSAGGSPLHF.

The chain recombines TRBV7-3 with TRBJ2-1; 9 bases agree with TRBD2. V lost 5 bases to trimming and J lost 11 bases; unmatched junction nucleotides: 13. Per germline, CDR1 SGHTA and CDR2 FQGTGA. The length of the CDR3 is 15 residues. Written as DNA, the CDR3 is TGTGCCAGCAGCCCTGGGGGGACTAGCTGGGAACAGCAGTTCTTC. This gives the protein CASSPGGTSWEQQFF.

This clone was picked up a small number of times. J is TRBJ1-1 and V is TRBV28; D uncertain. The CDR3 contains 12 residues. Trimming pared 10 bases from V and 3 bases from J, leaving 12 bases between. Germline V lookup: CDR1 MDHEN, CDR2 SYDVKM. Written as DNA, the CDR3 is TGTGCCACAGGCGTCCGAGACACTGAAGCTTTCTTT. This sequence encodes CATGVRDTEAFF.

This clone was counted between two and nine times. The chain recombines TRBV6-5 with TRBJ1-5; D is unresolved. Deletions cut 5 bases from V and 8 bases from J, with 13 bases between. CDR1 MNHEY and CDR2 SVGAGI come from the germline V gene. The CDR3 is 13 residues long. CDR3 in DNA: TGTGCCAGCAGTAGAGGGAGTTTGGAGCCCCAGCATTTT. Protein sequence: CASSRGSLEPQHF.